The sequence of this TCR beta chain was determined in a study of blood T cell repertoires in COVID-19. On the study more broadly: T cells, B-cell-depleted T cells, or PBMCs provided the cDNA or gDNA that served as material.

Looked up from germline, CDR1 is LNHDA and CDR2 is SQIVND (reference sequence). With V trimmed by 3 bases and J by 6 bases, 3 bases remained unmatched. This CDR3 comprises 13 residues. Here immunoSEQ multiplex PCR was the method, and the copy in TCRdb shows in-frame clones only, minus some. Here the sample spans 150,000 to 200,000 clones, more than 60% being singletons. Sequencing was performed on peripheral blood. The TCR was taken from a man between 65 and 85 years old with acute or convalescent COVID-19. The V and J genes are TRBV19 and TRBJ2-7; 9 bases fit TRBD1. CDR3 in amino acids: CASSIGTGSEQYF. CDR3 DNA: TGTGCCAGTAGTATTGGGACAGGGAGCGAGCAGTACTTC.